One sample yielded the 15 T cell receptor beta chains listed below, sequenced in a study of blood T cell repertoires in COVID-19. The table came from immunoSEQ multiplex PCR; TCRdb's copy has only in-frame clones and leaves some out. The sample holds about 170,000 clones, about nine tenths seen once. Material: PBMCs or T cells enriched from blood (not recorded which). All receptors come from a woman aged 18-30 years who had recovered from COVID-19.

The V call is TRBV12-5, the J call TRBJ1-2; tentative D call: TRBD1 (6 bases). With 7 bases removed from V and 5 bases from J, the gap between germline ends came to 14 bases. Per germline, CDR1 LGHNT and CDR2 FRNRAP. The CDR3 extends over 13 amino acids. DNA of the CDR3: TGTGCTAGTGAAGGGGGGGCCTCGTATGGCTACACCTTC. This codes for CASEGGASYGYTF.

As regards this clone: Other DNA sequences in this specimen translate into the identical CDR3. This chain joins TRBV28 and TRBJ2-7; tentatively, D is TRBD2 (7 bases). Looked up from germline, CDR1 is MDHEN and CDR2 is SYDVKM. V lost 3 bases and J lost 1, with 10 bases in between. The CDR3 covers 14 residues. CDR3 amino acids: CASSLGGASYEQYF. The CDR3 DNA sequence: TGTGCCAGCAGTTTGGGGGGGGCTTCCTACGAGCAGTACTTC.

The V call is TRBV5-5, the J call TRBJ2-7, with 9 bases aligning to TRBD2. J gave up 3 bases and V 2 bases, and 9 bases lay outside the gene matches. Germline-derived CDR1 and CDR2 are SGHKS and YYEKEE (reference sequence). CDR3 length: 16 amino acids. In DNA form, the CDR3 reads TGTGCCAGCAGCTTAAGAATCATAGCGGGAGTCTACGAGCAGTACTTC. It encodes CASSLRIIAGVYEQYF.

This clone appeared a single time. The CDR3 sequence is CASSDLVGREGNYEQYF. CDR3 DNA sequence: TGTGCCAGCAGTGACCTAGTAGGAAGGGAGGGGAACTACGAGCAGTACTTC. The chain links TRBV2 to TRBJ2-7, with 7 bases lining up with TRBD2. V trimming: 3 bases; J trimming: 3 bases; junction bases outside the gene matches: 14. CDR3 length: 17 amino acids. Looked up from germline, CDR1 is SNHLY and CDR2 is FYNNEI.

This clone was seen a single time. V is TRBV27 and J is TRBJ2-7; D might be TRBD2 (5 bases). V lost 5 bases, J lost 7 bases, and 15 bases lay in between. The CDR3 consists of 13 residues. Germline V lookup: CDR1 MNHEY, CDR2 SMNVEV (reference sequence). CDR3 residues: CASSPLLGREQYF. The CDR3, as DNA: TGTGCCAGCAGTCCACTCTTGGGGAGAGAGCAGTACTTC.

The rearrangement uses TRBV6-5 and TRBJ2-7; TRBD2 matches at 9 bases. The CDR3 length is 14 residues. Germline lookup yields CDR1 MNHEY and CDR2 SVGAGI. After removal of 10 bases from V and 7 bases from J, the junction contained 14 bases not matched to a gene. CDR3 sequence (DNA): TGTGCCACCGGGGGGGGTAGCGGGAGAGGGGAGCAGTACTTC. Amino acid sequence: CATGGGSGRGEQYF.

The chain combines TRBV5-1 with TRBJ2-2; the match to TRBD2 covers 8 bases. Germline V gene sequence: CDR1 SGHRS, CDR2 YFSETQ. The CDR3 sequence is 17 residues long. Trimming removed 4 bases from V and 7 bases from J; junction bases left unmatched: 15. The CDR3 bases are TGCGCCAGCAGCCCGCCGGGAGCGGGAGACCTGGGCGGGGAGCTGTTTTTT. It is translated as CASSPPGAGDLGGELFF.

V gene TRBV19 combines with J gene TRBJ2-2; 9 bases are a match to TRBD2. Germline lookup yields CDR1 LNHDA and CDR2 SQIVND (reference sequence). V shed 7 bases, J shed 7 bases, and the junction held 10 bases outside the gene matches. The CDR3 loop spans 15 amino acids. The CDR3 DNA is TGTGCCAGTATCCCCTCGCGGGAGGGCGGCGGGGAGCTGTTTTTT. Its protein product is CASIPSREGGGELFF.

The chain links TRBV20-1 to TRBJ2-3; no clear D gene. The CDR3 contains 11 residues. The V and J ends lost 6 bases and 6 bases respectively, with 10 bases between them. The V gene's germline CDR1 is DFQATT and CDR2 SNEGSKA (reference sequence). CDR3 protein: CSAPVLDTQYF. The CDR3 DNA sequence: TGCAGTGCCCCGGTTCTGGATACGCAGTATTTT.

The chain couples TRBV29-1 to TRBJ2-3; 8 nucleotides match TRBD2. This CDR3 has 15 residues. The germline V gene has CDR1 SQVTM and CDR2 ANQGSEA. The junction had 10 bases not matched to a gene; V was cut back by 1 base and J by 7 bases. CDR3 nucleotides: TGCAGCGTTGAAGCGCGACTAGCGTGGGACTATACGCAGTATTTT. It is translated as CSVEARLAWDYTQYF.

The gene calls are TRBV21-1 and TRBJ2-7; the table's D call, TRBD1, was not checked against the DNA. TRBV21-1 is recorded as a pseudogene. This CDR3 comprises 20 residues. CDR3 amino acids: CASLKPPRARTGYRSYEQYF. CDR3 DNA: TGTGCCAGTTTGAAGCCACCTCGGGCTCGGACAGGGTATAGGTCCTACGAGCAGTACTTC.

In this sample, this clone turned up once. The chain couples TRBV7-2 to TRBJ2-3; 8 bases agree with TRBD2. V shed 5 bases, J shed 6 bases, and the junction held 13 bases outside the gene matches. This CDR3 comprises 16 residues. Germline V gives CDR1 SGHTA, CDR2 FQGNSA. CDR3 protein: CASSQRTSPAGDTQYF. DNA of the CDR3: TGTGCCAGCAGCCAGCGGACTAGCCCCGCGGGGGATACGCAGTATTTT. Looking up the rest from reference TRBV7-2 and TRBJ2-3 gives the full variable domain: GAGVSQSPSNKVTEKGKDVELRCDPISGHTALYWYRQSLGQGLEFLIYFQGNSAPDKSGLPSDRFSAERTGGSVSTLTIQRTQQEDSAVYLCASSQRTSPAGDTQYFGPGTRLTVL.

This sequence joins TRBV11-2 and TRBJ2-3; a possible D gene is TRBD1 (6 bases). This CDR3 has 17 amino acids. Trimming cost V 2 bases and J 2 bases, with 17 bases left between them. Germline V lookup: CDR1 SGHAT, CDR2 FQNNGV. The CDR3 region has the DNA TGTGCCAGCAGCTTACTCTTCTCCAGGGGACACACAGATACGCAGTATTTT. Protein product: CASSLLFSRGHTDTQYF.

The V gene is TRBV7-9, the J gene TRBJ2-1, with 10 positions matching TRBD2. This CDR3 has 16 amino acids. J gave up 4 bases and V 5 bases, and 8 bases lay outside the gene matches. Per the germline V gene, CDR1 is SEHNR and CDR2 is FQNEAQ (reference sequence). This chain's CDR3 is CASSPFISGRYNEQFF. In nucleotides, the CDR3 is TGTGCCAGCAGCCCGTTCATTAGCGGGAGGTACAATGAGCAGTTCTTC.

This clone appeared a single time. The CDR3 DNA reads as TGTGCCATCTCAGGGGGGAATGGCTACACCTTC. It specifies CAISGGNGYTF. The chain carries TRBV28 and TRBJ1-2; 7 bases are shared with TRBD1. V gave up 10 bases and J gave up 6 bases; unmatched junction bases: 5. Germline V lookup: CDR1 MDHEN, CDR2 SYDVKM. CDR3 length: 11 amino acids.